The 9 T cell receptor beta chains listed next were all sequenced from one sample in a study of shared clonotypes between healthy human individuals. Repertoires were generated with immunoSEQ multiplex PCR, while TCRdb's copy carries only in-frame clones and drops some. The sample lists hundreds of thousands of clones; approximately 79% were seen once. The specimen was memory CD4+ T cells sorted from blood. Stated subset: CD45RA-negative fraction. Source of these receptors: a woman in her thirties in good health.

The gene calls are TRBV5-1 and TRBJ2-7; D might be TRBD1 or TRBD2, each matching 5 bases. The CDR3 loop spans 13 amino acids. CDR1 is SGHRS, CDR2 YFSETQ, per germline. The ends were cut back, 3 bases at V and 5 bases at J, with 12 bases in the middle. CDR3 amino acids: CASSSGTVDEQYF. CDR3 in DNA: TGCGCCAGCAGCTCCGGGACGGTCGACGAGCAGTACTTC.

The chain employs TRBV4-1 and TRBJ2-2, with D unclear. Trimming left V 0 bases short and J 1 base short, with 6 bases between. The CDR3 loop spans 15 amino acids. Germline V gene lookup returns CDR1 MGHRA and CDR2 YSYEKL. CDR3 DNA sequence: TGCGCCAGCAGCCAAGAAGGCGGGAACACCGGGGAGCTGTTTTTT. It encodes CASSQEGGNTGELFF.

The genes are TRBV28 and TRBJ2-7, with D perhaps assigned TRBD1 or TRBD2 (5 bases each). V was pared by 8 bases and J by 8 bases, with 22 bases between. The CDR3 contains 14 residues. Germline loops: CDR1 MDHEN, CDR2 SYDVKM. DNA of the CDR3: TGTGCCAGCTCCAATGTGGGGGATTCTGGCAAGCAGTACTTC. Its translation is CASSNVGDSGKQYF.

With regard to this clone: Other DNA sequences of this sample code for an identical CDR3. J is TRBJ1-2 and V is TRBV19; 9 bases match TRBD1. The J segment lost 2 bases and the V segment lost 5 bases, leaving 0 bases of the junction unmatched. The CDR3 extends over 13 amino acids. CDR1 is LNHDA and CDR2 is SQIVND in the germline V gene (reference sequence). The CDR3 sequence is CASSDRGNYGYTF. Written as DNA, the CDR3 is TGTGCCAGTAGTGACAGGGGGAACTATGGCTACACCTTC.

This clone has more than one count but fewer than ten. The chain carries TRBV5-1 and TRBJ2-5; 9 bases align to TRBD2. V dropped 0 bases and J dropped 5; count of bases not matched to a gene: 11. CDR3 length: 17 residues. Looked up from germline, CDR1 is SGHRS and CDR2 is YFSETQ. This CDR3 is CASSLGVDSGSVETQYF. The DNA of the CDR3 is TGCGCCAGCAGCTTGGGGGTGGATAGCGGGAGCGTGGAGACCCAGTACTTC.

This chain uses TRBV6-5 with TRBJ1-6; D not resolved. Trimming stripped 5 bases from V and 8 bases from J, with 10 bases between. This CDR3 is 13 amino acids long. CDR1 is MNHEY, CDR2 SVGAGI, per germline. The CDR3 protein is CASSTQEYSPLHF. CDR3 nucleotides: TGTGCCAGCAGTACCCAGGAGTATTCACCCCTCCACTTT.

This clone showed up just once. The gene calls are TRBV10-3 and TRBJ1-5, with 8 nucleotides matching TRBD1. Germline CDR1 reads ENHRY; CDR2 reads SYGVKD. This CDR3 spans 15 amino acids. The trim removed 6 bases at V and 6 bases at J, leaving 10 bases unmatched. CDR3 DNA sequence: TGTGCCATCAGCCGGGCGGGGGACAGGAGTCAGCCCCAGCATTTT. Translating it yields CAISRAGDRSQPQHF.

This clone was seen a single time. The chain uses TRBV6-6 and TRBJ2-5, with 8 bases aligning to TRBD2. The CDR3 is 14 residues long. J was trimmed by 4 bases and V by 2 bases; bases with no gene match: 3. CDR1 and CDR2 (germline): MNHNY, SVGAGI (reference sequence). The chain's CDR3 is CASSYLTSGETQYF. Written as DNA, the CDR3 is TGTGCCAGCAGTTACCTAACTAGCGGAGAGACCCAGTACTTC.

The chain employs TRBV11-2 and TRBJ2-2, with 15 bases fitting TRBD2. The germline CDR1 and CDR2 sequences are SGHAT and FQNNGV. The V segment lost 4 bases and the J segment 5 bases; nucleotides outside the gene matches: 5. This CDR3 has 17 amino acids. CDR3 DNA sequence: TGTGCCAGCAGCTCAGGACTAGCGGGAGGGGCGACCGGGGAGCTGTTTTTT. Residues: CASSSGLAGGATGELFF.